This T cell receptor beta chain was captured in a study of human T cells and chemical hapten exposure. About the study: Patch testing was performed with 0.01% DPC on the upper back, with reading at 6 days.

CDR3 length: 15 residues. Trimming took 1 base from V and 9 from J; bases not matched to a gene: 10. Germline V gene data show CDR1 as SGHRS and CDR2 as YFSETQ. As to time point: pre-sensitization, week 0. The treatment here: therapeutic diphenylcyclopropenone sensitization with weekly scalp DPC. Blood was drawn before each patch test was applied. Total RNA came from unfractionated whole blood. MiXCR, applied by TCRdb to the RACE reads, yields one record per CDR3 protein. This table has roughly 250,000 distinct CDR3 sequences, about 9% appearing once. This chain joins TRBV5-1 and TRBJ1-5; 7 nucleotides agree with TRBD1. The receptor was derived from a woman aged 40 to 55 with alopecia areata. Some clones in this sample may be carry-over from other donors' samples. The input for sequencing was whole blood, taken in connection with sensitization to the hapten diphenylcyclopropenone (DPC). Here the CDR3 reads CASSLSGQARGPQHF. The CDR3 region has the DNA TGCGCCAGCAGCTTGTCTGGACAGGCCCGAGGGCCCCAGCATTTT.